These 8 T cell receptor beta chains originate from one sample sequenced in a study of T cell clonality in common variable immunodeficiency. Libraries were prepared by immunoSEQ multiplex PCR; TCRdb keeps only in-frame clonotypes and omits some of them. The sample shows tens of thousands of clones, no singletons; the ten largest hold under 2%. The sequenced sample consisted of peripheral blood mononuclear cells. Source of these receptors: a person aged 18 to 75 in good health.

This clone was seen many times. Read data end 3 residues before the CDR3 end; the end is taken from the germline J gene. The rearrangement joins TRBV4-2 to TRBJ2-5; TRBD2 agrees at 10 bases. With 1 base clipped from V and 0 bases from J, the junction kept 11 bases outside the gene matches. Per germline, CDR1 LGHNA and CDR2 YNFKEQ. The CDR3 runs 19 residues. Incomplete CDR3 DNA: TGTGCCAGCAGCCAAGGTGGTAGCGGGAGGCCAAGACACCAAGAGACC. Translation: CASSQGGSGRPRHQET. The full CDR3 protein reads CASSQGGSGRPRHQETQYF.

This clone was seen ten or more times. The read is 3 residues too short to cover the CDR3 end, so that end is filled in from the germline J gene. This sequence joins TRBV4-2 and TRBJ1-1; TRBD1 matches at 7 bases. Germline values: CDR1 LGHNA, CDR2 YNFKEQ. The CDR3 loop spans 13 amino acids. Partial CDR3 DNA: TGTGCCAGCAGCCAAGACAGGGACAGCATA. Protein sequence: CASSQDRDSI. The whole CDR3 protein is CASSQDRDSIAFF.

This clone was observed many times. The read ends 3 residues shy of where the CDR3 ends; the end is completed using the germline J gene. The genes are TRBV11-2 and TRBJ1-1; D is undetermined. The V end lost 7 bases, the J end lost 0 bases, and 6 bases lay between the germline ends. The length of the CDR3 is 12 residues. From germline, CDR1 is SGHAT and CDR2 FQNNGV. CDR3 loop: CASNQLNTEAFF. The sequenced CDR3 bases are TGTGCCAGCAATCAATTGAACACTGAA. Supplemented by reference TRBV11-2 and TRBJ1-1, the full variable domain reads EAGVAQSPRYKIIEKRQSVAFWCNPISGHATLYWYQQILGQGPKLLIQFQNNGVVDDSQLPKDRFSAERLKGVDSTLKIQPAKLEDSAVYLCASNQLNTEAFFGQGTRLTVV.

The table lists this clone with many counts. The read comes to an end 3 residues before the CDR3 does, leaving the germline J gene to fill in the end. The chain recombines TRBV11-2 with TRBJ2-2; D remains unclear. This CDR3 region has 13 residues. Germline CDR1 and CDR2: SGHAT and FQNNGV. Trimming removed 5 bases from V and 7 bases from J, with 11 bases in between. The CDR3 reads CASSRNRGGELFF. The sequenced CDR3 bases are TGTGCCAGCAGCCGAAACAGAGGCGGGGAG.

This clone was detected many times. A read error may account for a junction end that differs from germline. The CDR3 end falls 3 residues outside the read, so it is completed with the germline J gene. The rearrangement links TRBV4-2 to TRBJ1-1, with D hard to call. This CDR3 is 15 amino acids long. Germline V CDR1 and CDR2: LGHNA, YNFKEQ. The sequenced CDR3 bases are TGCGCCAGCAGCCAAGATTATCGGGGATCCACTGAA. Translated: CASSQDYRGSTE. The CDR3 as a whole reads CASSQDYRGSTEAFF.

This clone was recorded at least ten times. The CDR3 sequence: CASTAPGQGAYEQYF. The CDR3 DNA, read in part, is TGTGCCAGTACCGCCCCGGGACAGGGGGCCTACGAG. V and J are TRBV19 and TRBJ2-7, with 11 nucleotides matching TRBD1. The read stops 3 residues short of the end of the CDR3; the missing end is completed from the germline J gene. CDR1 and CDR2 from the germline V gene are LNHDA and SQIVND (reference sequence). V trimming: 7 bases; J trimming: 2 bases; junction bases outside the gene matches: 7. This CDR3 region has 15 residues. Complete variable domain (other parts from reference TRBV19 and TRBJ2-7): DGGITQSPKYLFRKEGQNVTLSCEQNLNHDAMYWYRQDPGQGLRLIYYSQIVNDFQKGDIAEGYSVSREKKESFPLTVTSAQKNPTAFYLCASTAPGQGAYEQYFGPGTRLTVT.

This clone was seen repeatedly, ten times or more. The read stops 3 residues short of the end of the CDR3; the missing end is completed from the germline J gene. The chain is built from TRBV18 and TRBJ2-2; the match to TRBD1 covers 9 bases. The CDR3 loop spans 14 amino acids. V was clipped by 3 bases and J by 8 bases; unmatched bases: 4. The germline V gene encodes CDR1 KGHSH and CDR2 LQKENI. CDR3 bases read: TGTGCCAGCTCACCGGGACAGGGAACAGGGGAG. Translation gives CASSPGQGTGE. The full CDR3 protein reads CASSPGQGTGELFF.

This clone was seen ten or more times. The CDR3 goes on 3 residues after the read ends, and that part is filled in from the germline J gene. V is TRBV19 and J is TRBJ2-1; 9 positions agree with TRBD1. V shed 11 bases, J shed 9 bases, and the junction held 14 bases outside the gene matches. CDR3 length: 14 residues. Germline loops: CDR1 LNHDA, CDR2 SQIVND (reference sequence). CDR3 DNA (partial): TGTGCCGCCCGTTTGGGGACAGGGTACGGTGAG. Protein product: CAARLGTGYGE. The full CDR3 reads CAARLGTGYGEQFF.